This note documents a single T cell receptor beta chain sequence. These data belong to a study of blood T cell repertoires in COVID-19. The participants were between roughly 18 and 89 years old and came from roughly 25 US areas. Each participant's cohort was designated according to participant-reported clinical history. Germline V CDR1 and CDR2: SGHVS, FQNEAQ. V was pared by 2 bases and J by 1 base, with 8 bases between. This CDR3 spans 14 amino acids. Libraries were prepared by immunoSEQ multiplex PCR; TCRdb keeps only in-frame clonotypes and omits some of them. The sample lists approximately 190,000 clones; approximately 86% were seen once.

The material sequenced was PBMCs or T cells enriched from blood (not recorded which). This chain links TRBV7-8 with TRBJ1-2, with D uncertain. This clonotype was obtained from a woman aged 60 to 75 with acute COVID-19. The CDR3 DNA reads TGTGCCAGCAGCTTAAACTCCTTTAACTATGGCTACACCTTC. It specifies CASSLNSFNYGYTF.